This TCR beta chain is drawn from a study of Graves' ophthalmopathy and Graves' hyperthyroidism. Findings and caveats of the study: Distinction of ophthalmopathy from stable hyperthyroidism by a 13-signature model reached roughly 87% sensitivity and 81.08% specificity.

This clonotype was counted many times. Its specificity is unknown. J lost 4 bases, V lost 2 bases, and 13 bases had no gene match. CDR1 SGHNT and CDR2 YENEEA come from the germline V gene. The CDR3 length is 18 residues. Amplifying from RNA transcripts, the study obtained TCR beta CDR3 regions. First-round RT-PCR with HTBI primers preceded a second-round multiplex PCR. A single record per CDR3 protein comes from TCRdb applying MiXCR to the multiplex PCR reads. Among hundreds of thousands of distinct CDR3 sequences listed, around 14% were seen once. The V and J genes are TRBV11-3 and TRBJ2-5; 10 positions agree with TRBD2. The specimen sequenced was blood. The sequence was collected from a woman aged 30 to 39 with Graves' ophthalmopathy. CDR3 coding DNA: TGTGCCAGCAGCTTATTTGGGAGTAGCGGGAGGCAAGGAGAGACCCAGTACTTC. Amino acid sequence: CASSLFGSSGRQGETQYF.